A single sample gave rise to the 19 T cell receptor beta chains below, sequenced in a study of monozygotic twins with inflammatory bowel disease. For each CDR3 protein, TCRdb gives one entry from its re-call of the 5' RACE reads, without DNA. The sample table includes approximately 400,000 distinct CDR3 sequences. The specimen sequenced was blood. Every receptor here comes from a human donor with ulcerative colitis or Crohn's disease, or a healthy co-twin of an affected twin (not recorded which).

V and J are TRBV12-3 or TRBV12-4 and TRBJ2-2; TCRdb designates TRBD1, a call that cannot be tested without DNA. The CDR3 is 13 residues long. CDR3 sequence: CASSIGGSGELFF.

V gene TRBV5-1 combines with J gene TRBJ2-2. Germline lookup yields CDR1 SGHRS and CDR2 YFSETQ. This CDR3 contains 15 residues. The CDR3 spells CASSLSGYTAGELFF.

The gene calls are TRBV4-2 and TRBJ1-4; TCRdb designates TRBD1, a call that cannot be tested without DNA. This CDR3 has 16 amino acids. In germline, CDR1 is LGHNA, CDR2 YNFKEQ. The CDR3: CASSQDDRAPNEKLFF.

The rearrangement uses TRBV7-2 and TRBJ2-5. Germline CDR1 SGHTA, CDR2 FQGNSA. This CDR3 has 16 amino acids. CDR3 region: CASSETPTRYQETQYF.

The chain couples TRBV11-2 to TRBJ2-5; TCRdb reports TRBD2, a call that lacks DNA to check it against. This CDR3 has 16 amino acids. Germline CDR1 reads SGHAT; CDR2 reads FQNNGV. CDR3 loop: CASSLLVSGGQETQYF. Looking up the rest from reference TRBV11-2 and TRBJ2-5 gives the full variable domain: EAGVAQSPRYKIIEKRQSVAFWCNPISGHATLYWYQQILGQGPKLLIQFQNNGVVDDSQLPKDRFSAERLKGVDSTLKIQPAKLEDSAVYLCASSLLVSGGQETQYFGPGTRLLVL.

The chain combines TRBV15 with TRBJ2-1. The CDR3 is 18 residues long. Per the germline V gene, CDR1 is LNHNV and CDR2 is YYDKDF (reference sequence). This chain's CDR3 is CATSRARLGGSTYNEQFF.

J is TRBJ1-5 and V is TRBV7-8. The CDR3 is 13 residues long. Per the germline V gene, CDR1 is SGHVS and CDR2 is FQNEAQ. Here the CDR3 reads CASTRGSDQPQHF.

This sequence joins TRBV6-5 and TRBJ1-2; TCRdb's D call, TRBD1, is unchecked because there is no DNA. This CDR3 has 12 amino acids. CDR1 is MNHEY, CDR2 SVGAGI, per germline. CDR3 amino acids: CASRGHPYGYTF.

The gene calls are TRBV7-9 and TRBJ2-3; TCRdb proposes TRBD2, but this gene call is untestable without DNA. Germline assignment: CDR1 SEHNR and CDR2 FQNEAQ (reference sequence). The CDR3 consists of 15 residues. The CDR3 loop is CASPGLALGADTQYF. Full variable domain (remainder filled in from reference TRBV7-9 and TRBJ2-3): DTGVSQNPRHKITKRGQNVTFRCDPISEHNRLYWYRQTLGQGPEFLTYFQNEAQLEKSRLLSDRFSAERPKGSFSTLEIQRTEQGDSAMYLCASPGLALGADTQYFGPGTRLTVL.

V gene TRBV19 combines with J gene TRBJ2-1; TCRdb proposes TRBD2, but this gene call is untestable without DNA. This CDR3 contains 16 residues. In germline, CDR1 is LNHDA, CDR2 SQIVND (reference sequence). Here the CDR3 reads CASSAPGLAKWNEQFF. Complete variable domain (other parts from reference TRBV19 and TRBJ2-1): DGGITQSPKYLFRKEGQNVTLSCEQNLNHDAMYWYRQDPGQGLRLIYYSQIVNDFQKGDIAEGYSVSREKKESFPLTVTSAQKNPTAFYLCASSAPGLAKWNEQFFGPGTRLTVL.

CDR3 sequence reads: CASSPRTSAHNEQFF. This rearrangement joins TRBV14 to TRBJ2-1; without DNA, the TCRdb call of TRBD2 cannot be checked. CDR3 length equals 15 residues. Per germline, CDR1 SGHDN and CDR2 FVKESK.

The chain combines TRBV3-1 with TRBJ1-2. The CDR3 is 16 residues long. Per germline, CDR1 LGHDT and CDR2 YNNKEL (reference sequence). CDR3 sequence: CASSQDVGARIGGYTF.

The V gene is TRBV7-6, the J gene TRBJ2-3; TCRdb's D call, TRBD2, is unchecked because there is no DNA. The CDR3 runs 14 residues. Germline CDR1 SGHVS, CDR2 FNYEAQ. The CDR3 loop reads CASSGTGGLDTQYF.

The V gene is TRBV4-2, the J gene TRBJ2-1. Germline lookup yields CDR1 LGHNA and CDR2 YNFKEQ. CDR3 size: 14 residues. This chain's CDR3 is CASSQVGADNEQFF.

Here the CDR3 reads CAGSLQGAGELFF. The rearrangement joins TRBV5-1 to TRBJ2-2; TCRdb selects TRBD1, and the lack of DNA leaves this call unchecked. CDR1 and CDR2 from the germline V gene are SGHRS and YFSETQ. CDR3 length: 13 amino acids.

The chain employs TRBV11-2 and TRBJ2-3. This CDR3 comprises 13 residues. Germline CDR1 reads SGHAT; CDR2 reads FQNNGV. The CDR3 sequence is CASSPTLADTQYF.

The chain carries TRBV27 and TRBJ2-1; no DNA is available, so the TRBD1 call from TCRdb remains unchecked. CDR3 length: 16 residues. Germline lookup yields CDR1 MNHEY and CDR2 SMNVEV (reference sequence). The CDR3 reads CASSGHREGLYNEQFF.

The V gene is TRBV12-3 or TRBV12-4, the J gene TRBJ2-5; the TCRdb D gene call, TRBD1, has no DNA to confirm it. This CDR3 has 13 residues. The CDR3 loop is CASSLPQGGTQYF.

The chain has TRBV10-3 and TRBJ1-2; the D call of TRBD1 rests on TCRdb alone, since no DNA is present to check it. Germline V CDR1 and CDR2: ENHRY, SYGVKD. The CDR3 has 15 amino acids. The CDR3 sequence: CAISDPGQAVSSYTF.